The 18 T cell receptor beta chains reported below all come from one sample, sequenced in a study of CD8 T cells in Susac syndrome. Random hexamers were used to reverse transcribe an amount of roughly 0.5 to 1 ug RNA. Via MiXCR, TCRdb re-called the immunoSEQ multiplex PCR reads, giving one row per CDR3 protein. The sample contains about 120,000 distinct CDR3 sequences, over 90% of which appear only once. The sample consisted of CD4+ T cells from PBMCs. The receptors shown here come from a human donor in good health.

The gene calls are TRBV20-1 and TRBJ2-3; D remains ambiguous. The ends were cut back, 4 bases at V and 2 bases at J, with 4 bases in the middle. This CDR3 is built from 11 residues. CDR1 is DFQATT and CDR2 is SNEGSKA in the germline V gene (reference sequence). CDR3 DNA: TGCAGTGCTAAGATCACAGATACGCAGTATTTT. Its protein product is CSAKITDTQYF.

The chain recombines TRBV29-1 with TRBJ1-2, with unresolved D. The CDR3 has 12 amino acids. Germline V gives CDR1 SQVTM, CDR2 ANQGSEA. V lost 1 base, J lost 8 bases, and 11 bases lay in between. For the CDR3, the DNA is TGCAGCGTTGAAGGTGATTCGGGAGGCTACACCTTC. Translated, it gives CSVEGDSGGYTF.

The DNA of the CDR3 is TGTGCCAGCAGCCCTCGTCCCCAGGGCCAAGGCGGCTACACCTTC. This gives the protein CASSPRPQGQGGYTF. The rearrangement links TRBV3-1 to TRBJ1-2; D might be TRBD1 (5 bases). Germline values: CDR1 LGHDT, CDR2 YNNKEL (reference sequence). V was cut by 4 bases and J by 8 bases, with 20 bases left in between. This CDR3 contains 15 residues. The complete variable domain, with remaining parts taken from reference TRBV3-1 and TRBJ1-2, reads DTAVSQTPKYLVTQMGNDKSIKCEQNLGHDTMYWYKQDSKKFLKIMFSYNNKELIINETVPNRFSPKSPDKAHLNLHINSLELGDSAVYFCASSPRPQGQGGYTFGSGTRLTVV.

The chain combines TRBV7-2 with TRBJ2-7; D gene uncertain. Germline loops: CDR1 SGHTA, CDR2 FQGNSA. The CDR3 loop spans 13 amino acids. V shed 2 bases and J shed 6 bases, with 11 bases lying between them. DNA for the CDR3: TGTGCCAGCAGCTTACCGCTGCTCCTCGAGCAGTACTTC. Translating gives CASSLPLLLEQYF. The entire variable domain, with the rest obtained from reference TRBV7-2 and TRBJ2-7, is as follows: GAGVSQSPSNKVTEKGKDVELRCDPISGHTALYWYRQSLGQGLEFLIYFQGNSAPDKSGLPSDRFSAERTGGSVSTLTIQRTQQEDSAVYLCASSLPLLLEQYFGPGTRLTVT.

The chain joins TRBV29-1 to TRBJ1-1; D gene uncertain. The V end lost 7 bases, the J end lost 8 bases, and 14 bases lay between the germline ends. Per the germline V gene, CDR1 is SQVTM and CDR2 is ANQGSEA. The CDR3 runs to 11 residues. This CDR3 is CSGRGSGEAFF. The DNA of the CDR3 is TGCAGCGGCCGCGGATCTGGGGAAGCTTTCTTT.

The chain couples TRBV7-3 to TRBJ2-2; no definite D call. The CDR3 has 18 residues. Trimming removed 2 bases at V and 2 bases at J, with 18 bases between. Germline V gene sequence: CDR1 SGHTA, CDR2 FQGTGA. Here the CDR3 reads CASSLPPGAGVNTGELFF. In DNA, the CDR3 is TGTGCCAGCAGCTTACCGCCAGGCGCTGGGGTAAACACCGGGGAGCTGTTTTTT.

The chain combines TRBV5-1 with TRBJ2-5; 11 nucleotides line up with TRBD2. With 4 bases clipped from V and 4 bases from J, the junction kept 6 bases outside the gene matches. Germline-derived CDR1 and CDR2 are SGHRS and YFSETQ. The CDR3 sequence is 15 residues long. The DNA for the CDR3 is TGCGCCAGCAGCGTAGCCGGGACTAGCGGAGAGACCCAGTACTTC. This codes for CASSVAGTSGETQYF.

In its sample, this clonotype was seen once. The CDR3 nucleotides read TGTGCCAGCAATACGAACACCGGGGAGCTGTTTTTT. It specifies CASNTNTGELFF. The J gene is TRBJ2-2, the V gene TRBV28; D is undetermined. This CDR3 has 12 residues. V gave up 7 bases and J gave up 0 bases, with 3 bases separating them. The V gene's germline CDR1 is MDHEN and CDR2 SYDVKM.

This chain links TRBV4-3 with TRBJ2-5; TRBD2 agrees at 7 bases. V lost 1 base, J lost 3 bases, and 2 bases stayed unmatched. The germline CDR1 and CDR2 sequences are LGHNA and YSLEER. This CDR3 is 14 amino acids long. The CDR3 here is CASSQGGRKETQYF. CDR3 coding DNA: TGCGCCAGCAGCCAAGGCGGGAGAAAAGAGACCCAGTACTTC.

The chain has TRBV28 and TRBJ2-1; 8 nucleotides match TRBD1. J gave up 7 bases and V 5 bases, and 7 bases lay outside the gene matches. CDR1 is MDHEN and CDR2 is SYDVKM in the germline V gene. The CDR3 totals 14 residues. This chain's CDR3 is CASSLRTGRNEQFF. CDR3 coding DNA: TGTGCCAGCAGTCTTCGGACAGGGAGAAATGAGCAGTTCTTC.

J is TRBJ2-5 and V is TRBV18, with a tentative D call TRBD1 (5 bases). The length of the CDR3 is 14 residues. Germline V lookup: CDR1 KGHSH, CDR2 LQKENI. The V and J ends lost 2 bases and 2 bases respectively, with 9 bases between them. This CDR3 is CASSPAGLQETQYF. Written as DNA, the CDR3 is TGTGCCAGCTCACCAGCAGGGCTTCAAGAGACCCAGTACTTC.

The chain links TRBV7-2 to TRBJ1-1, with TRBD1 identical over 7 bases. The CDR3 runs 14 residues. The V gene end was trimmed by 7 bases and the J gene end by 0 bases; junction bases not matched to a gene: 5. Germline CDR1 SGHTA, CDR2 FQGNSA. The CDR3, as DNA: TGTGCCAGCACCGTGGGACAGATGAACACTGAAGCTTTCTTT. Translation gives CASTVGQMNTEAFF.

V usage is TRBV6-5 and J usage is TRBJ1-4; tentative D call: TRBD1 (6 bases). Per the germline V gene, CDR1 is MNHEY and CDR2 is SVGAGI. The CDR3 loop spans 14 amino acids. Trimming stripped 7 bases from V and 6 bases from J, with 15 bases between. The CDR3 protein is CASTGPGADEKLFF. CDR3 bases: TGTGCCAGCACCGGTCCGGGGGCGGATGAAAAACTGTTTTTT.

This sequence joins TRBV3-1 and TRBJ1-1; D remains unclear. The V end was cut by 4 bases, the J end by 1 base, with 10 bases between. CDR1 is LGHDT and CDR2 is YNNKEL in the germline V gene (reference sequence). The CDR3 loop spans 14 amino acids. CDR3: CASSPSHRNTEAFF. In DNA form, the CDR3 reads TGTGCCAGCAGCCCCTCCCACAGGAACACTGAAGCTTTCTTT. Using reference TRBV3-1 and TRBJ1-1 for the parts outside the CDR3, the full variable domain is DTAVSQTPKYLVTQMGNDKSIKCEQNLGHDTMYWYKQDSKKFLKIMFSYNNKELIINETVPNRFSPKSPDKAHLNLHINSLELGDSAVYFCASSPSHRNTEAFFGQGTRLTVV.

The chain employs TRBV29-1 and TRBJ2-1, with D possibly matching TRBD1 (5 bases). The CDR3 runs to 12 residues. Germline V CDR1 and CDR2: SQVTM, ANQGSEA. Trimming cost V 2 bases and J 6 bases, with 8 bases left between them. CDR3 DNA sequence: TGCAGCGTTGAAAGGGGCCCCAATGAGCAGTTCTTC. Protein product: CSVERGPNEQFF.

The chain uses TRBV7-2 and TRBJ1-2, with unresolved D. Germline assignment: CDR1 SGHTA and CDR2 FQGNSA. The CDR3 contains 12 residues. Trimming removed 1 base at V and 7 bases at J, with 7 bases between. CDR3 in DNA: TGTGCCAGCAGCTTAGTAGTAGGTGGCTACACCTTC. Residues: CASSLVVGGYTF.

The chain combines TRBV11-2 with TRBJ2-7; D is unresolved. Trimming cost V 7 bases and J 3 bases, with 16 bases left between them. This CDR3 has 14 amino acids. Germline assignment: CDR1 SGHAT and CDR2 FQNNGV. The CDR3 DNA follows: TGTGCCAGCAACCCCGACACTCCGGTCTACGAGCAGTACTTC. It specifies CASNPDTPVYEQYF.

The chain employs TRBV4-3 and TRBJ2-2, with D unclear. Germline V lookup: CDR1 LGHNA, CDR2 YSLEER. Trimming cost V 4 bases and J 4 bases, with 10 bases left between them. The CDR3 spans 14 residues. CDR3 loop: CASSPQAATGELFF. CDR3 DNA sequence: TGCGCCAGCAGCCCCCAGGCGGCCACCGGGGAGCTGTTTTTT.